Following are 32 T cell receptor beta chains from one sample sequenced in a study of blood T cells in healthy people across ages. PCR was performed a second time for about 7 to 11 cycles using a sample-barcoded 5' primer and a J-beta primer mix. MiXCR was run by TCRdb on the 5' RACE reads, yielding one entry per CDR3 protein. The sample carries 1.5 million to 2 million distinct CDR3 sequences, roughly two fifths recorded once. The sample taken for sequencing was blood. The receptor source for this set is a human donor in good health.

The genes are TRBV4-3 and TRBJ2-1; TRBD2 agrees at 12 bases. Germline assignment: CDR1 LGHNA and CDR2 YSLEER. The CDR3 has 18 amino acids. V was clipped by 3 bases and J by 7 bases; unmatched bases: 13. CDR3 sequence (DNA): TGCGCCAGCAGCCATGCTAGCGGGGGGGGCTTAGTGAATAATGAGCAGTTCTTC. Protein sequence: CASSHASGGGLVNNEQFF.

This clonotype was observed a handful of times. The chain joins TRBV27 to TRBJ2-5, with TRBD2 identical over 12 bases. This CDR3 comprises 18 residues. Germline trimming cut 6 bases from V and 4 bases from J; bases unmatched to any gene: 15. Germline CDR1 is MNHEY and CDR2 is SMNVEV (reference sequence). This CDR3 reads CASRPRLTSGGLIETQYF. CDR3 coding DNA: TGTGCCAGCAGACCTCGGCTGACTAGCGGGGGCCTGATAGAGACCCAGTACTTC.

The J gene is TRBJ2-5, the V gene TRBV10-3; possible D gene TRBD2, 6 bases. V was clipped by 10 bases and J by 5 bases, with 20 bases between them. The CDR3 spans 14 residues. CDR1 and CDR2 from the germline V gene are ENHRY and SYGVKD. CDR3 DNA: TGTGCCACCGGACCGGGTCATCGGGAGGAGACCCAGTACTTC. It yields the protein CATGPGHREETQYF.

The V gene is TRBV12-3 or TRBV12-4, the J gene TRBJ1-1; 7 bases are a match to TRBD1. Trimming at V came to 8 bases and at J to 5 bases, leaving 11 bases not matched to a gene. The CDR3 runs 14 residues. The CDR3 reads CASGSQAGGTEAFF. CDR3 DNA: TGTGCCAGCGGCTCCCAGGCAGGGGGTACTGAAGCTTTCTTT.

V is TRBV20-1 and J is TRBJ2-4; D is perhaps TRBD1 (6 bases). The last part of the DNA fits TRBJ2-7 better; the J call may be wrong. This CDR3 comprises 15 residues. Germline V gene sequence: CDR1 DFQATT, CDR2 SNEGSKA (reference sequence). The CDR3 bases are TGCAGTGCCCACCACCCGACAGGTTTCGTACTCGAGCAGTACTTC. Amino acid sequence: CSAHHPTGFVLEQYF.

The rearrangement joins TRBV7-2 to TRBJ1-5, with a possible D match to TRBD1 (6 bases). Germline V gene sequence: CDR1 SGHTA, CDR2 FQGNSA. Trimming removed 5 bases from V and 5 bases from J, with 13 bases in between. This CDR3 comprises 14 residues. CDR3 coding DNA: TGTGCCAGCAGCATCGGGACAAGTTATCAGCCCCAGCATTTT. Its protein product is CASSIGTSYQPQHF.

The chain couples TRBV5-1 to TRBJ2-1; 13 positions agree with TRBD2. This CDR3 is 15 amino acids long. V was pared by 4 bases and J by 7 bases, with 5 bases of the junction left unmatched. Germline CDR1 and CDR2: SGHRS and YFSETQ. The CDR3 DNA reads as TGCGCCAGCAGCGAACTAGCGGGGGGGCTTAATGAGCAGTTCTTC. This sequence encodes CASSELAGGLNEQFF.

The chain uses TRBV4-3 and TRBJ1-6; D perhaps matches TRBD1 (5 bases). The CDR3 sequence is 15 residues long. Between the trimmed V and J ends, which lost 5 bases and 8 bases, there was a span of 16 bases. Looked up from germline, CDR1 is LGHNA and CDR2 is YSLEER. CDR3 amino acids: CASSSRTILDSPLHF. The CDR3 bases are TGCGCCAGCAGCTCACGGACAATTCTGGATTCACCCCTCCACTTT.

CDR3 loop: CASSRTGGAAYNEQFF. CDR3 bases: TGCGCCAGCAGTCGGACAGGGGGCGCCGCCTACAATGAGCAGTTCTTC. The chain links TRBV5-1 to TRBJ2-1; 11 bases are a match to TRBD1. Looked up from germline, CDR1 is SGHRS and CDR2 is YFSETQ. The CDR3 length is 16 residues. After removal of 5 bases from V and 2 bases from J, the junction contained 6 bases not matched to a gene.

The rearrangement joins TRBV20-1 to TRBJ2-1; D unclear. Germline V gene data show CDR1 as DFQATT and CDR2 as SNEGSKA (reference sequence). The V end lost 6 bases, the J end lost 0 bases, and 12 bases lay between the germline ends. This CDR3 has 14 amino acids. CDR3 amino acids: CSAGTLNSYNEQFF. CDR3 DNA sequence: TGCAGTGCAGGAACCCTTAACTCCTACAATGAGCAGTTCTTC.

This clonotype has only a few counts. The gene calls are TRBV19 and TRBJ1-2, with a possible D match to TRBD1 (5 bases). There are 15 residues in the CDR3. Germline V gene sequence: CDR1 LNHDA, CDR2 SQIVND (reference sequence). Deletions cut 6 bases from V and 6 bases from J, with 20 bases between. CDR3 nucleotides: TGTGCCAGTAGCAATGACGAGCCGGGGGAAGATGGCTACACCTTC. This translates into CASSNDEPGEDGYTF.

The V and J genes are TRBV7-8 and TRBJ1-1, with D uncertain. CDR1 is SGHVS, CDR2 FQNEAQ, per germline. V was trimmed by 5 bases and J by 12 bases, leaving 19 bases between them. This CDR3 has 13 amino acids. The CDR3 region is CASSLHNFPPTFF. CDR3 nucleotide sequence: TGTGCCAGCAGCCTCCATAATTTCCCCCCTACTTTCTTT.

The V call is TRBV5-1, the J call TRBJ1-4; D ambiguous. Trimming cost V 0 bases and J 3 bases, with 6 bases left between them. CDR3 length: 14 residues. The germline V gene has CDR1 SGHRS and CDR2 YFSETQ. The CDR3 coding sequence is TGCGCCAGCAGCTTGGGACCCCCTAATGAAAAACTGTTTTTT. Encoded protein: CASSLGPPNEKLFF.

This clonotype appeared a few times. This rearrangement joins TRBV20-1 to TRBJ2-7; possible D gene TRBD2, 5 bases. Trimming removed 8 bases from V and 3 bases from J, with 14 bases in between. The CDR3 has 12 amino acids. From germline, CDR1 is DFQATT and CDR2 SNEGSKA (reference sequence). The chain's CDR3 is CSTTDGVYEQYF. CDR3 sequence (DNA): TGCAGTACCACCGACGGGGTCTACGAGCAGTACTTC.

In its sample, this clonotype was seen a few times. The J gene is TRBJ2-1, the V gene TRBV20-1; 7 bases fit TRBD2. The CDR3 loop spans 13 amino acids. Germline V gene sequence: CDR1 DFQATT, CDR2 SNEGSKA (reference sequence). With 0 bases clipped from V and 8 bases from J, the junction kept 4 bases outside the gene matches. DNA for the CDR3: TGCAGTGCTAGAGATGAGACTAGCTATGAGCAGTTCTTC. Residues: CSARDETSYEQFF.

Many counts were recorded for this clonotype. The rearrangement links TRBV7-2 to TRBJ1-2; 11 nucleotides line up with TRBD1. The V gene end was trimmed by 1 base and the J gene end by 10 bases; junction bases not matched to a gene: 5. CDR1 and CDR2 from the germline V gene are SGHTA and FQGNSA. The CDR3 loop spans 14 amino acids. The CDR3 DNA follows: TGTGCCAGCAGCTTAGTATGGGACAGGGGGGCCTACACCTTC. Translating it yields CASSLVWDRGAYTF.

A word on this clonotype: One junction end does not reproduce the germline sequence, and a read error may be involved. J is TRBJ2-3 and V is TRBV29-1; no clear D. This CDR3 is 15 amino acids long. From germline, CDR1 is SQVTM and CDR2 ANQGSEA. The CDR3 spells CSVEEVLGSTNTQYF. CDR3 sequence (DNA): TGCAGCGTTGAAGAAGTCCTAGGTAGCACAAATACGCAGTATTTT.

With respect to this clonotype: This may stem from a read error, because a much larger clone lies one nucleotide away. The chain is built from TRBV21-1 and TRBJ2-4; the DNA was not used to check the table's D call, TRBD1. TRBV21-1 is a pseudogene segment. The CDR3 runs 18 residues. CDR3 amino acids: CASSKLSRDSRLWWGQYF. Here the CDR3 DNA reads TGTGCCAGCAGCAAATTGTCCCGGGACAGTAGACTTTGGTGGGGTCAGTACTTC.

Ten or more counts support this clonotype. The chain has TRBV3-1 and TRBJ1-4; D remains ambiguous. This CDR3 comprises 15 residues. Looked up from germline, CDR1 is LGHDT and CDR2 is YNNKEL (reference sequence). V shed 4 bases and J shed 0 bases, with 9 bases lying between them. Here the CDR3 reads CASSPSLATNEKLFF. In DNA form, the CDR3 reads TGTGCCAGCAGCCCTAGCCTAGCAACTAATGAAAAACTGTTTTTT.

This clonotype turned up a few times. The gene calls are TRBV20-1 and TRBJ1-5, with TRBD1 identical over 11 bases. The CDR3 spans 15 residues. Germline-derived CDR1 and CDR2 are DFQATT and SNEGSKA (reference sequence). V shed 3 bases, J shed 5 bases, and the junction held 6 bases outside the gene matches. The CDR3 DNA reads TGCAGTGCTAGGCCCGGGACAGGGGGAGATCAGCCCCAGCATTTT. It encodes CSARPGTGGDQPQHF.

The chain recombines TRBV27 with TRBJ1-2, with 11 bases matching TRBD1. Germline V gene sequence: CDR1 MNHEY, CDR2 SMNVEV (reference sequence). This CDR3 contains 19 residues. The V and J ends lost 5 bases and 3 bases, in that order; junction bases with no gene match: 17. CDR3 amino acids: CASSLSGTGGILRDYGYTF. The CDR3, as DNA: TGTGCCAGCAGTCTTTCCGGGACAGGGGGTATACTTCGGGACTATGGCTACACCTTC.

CDR3 bases: TGTGCCAGCAGCTTAGAGCCTGGACACTATTACAATGAGCAGTTCTTC. It translates to CASSLEPGHYYNEQFF. The gene calls are TRBV7-9 and TRBJ2-1; D is possibly TRBD1 (5 bases). Germline V gene data show CDR1 as SEHNR and CDR2 as FQNEAQ (reference sequence). There are 16 residues in the CDR3. The V gene lost 1 base and the J gene lost 4 bases, with 14 bases spanning the gap.

The chain combines TRBV6-5 with TRBJ2-7; D unresolved. CDR1 MNHEY and CDR2 SVGAGI come from the germline V gene. This CDR3 contains 11 residues. With 8 bases removed from V and 3 bases from J, the gap between germline ends came to 8 bases. Written as DNA, the CDR3 is TGTGCCAGCGGGGATTTCTACGAGCAGTACTTC. The encoded protein is CASGDFYEQYF.

The chain links TRBV6-2 or TRBV6-3 to TRBJ2-7; D call uncertain. The V gene lost 1 base and the J gene lost 2 bases, with 9 bases spanning the gap. There are 14 residues in the CDR3. Germline-derived CDR1 and CDR2 are MNHEY and SVGEGT. CDR3 protein: CASSYLGSAYEQYF. The DNA of the CDR3 is TGTGCCAGCAGTTACTTGGGCTCAGCCTACGAGCAGTACTTC.

On this clonotype: This could be a read error, since a much larger clone is one nucleotide away. V is TRBV20-1 and J is TRBJ2-5; 8 nucleotides line up with TRBD1. The CDR3 covers 14 residues. Germline loops: CDR1 DFQATT, CDR2 SNEGSKA (reference sequence). CDR3 loop: CSEQDRVGGETRYF. For the CDR3, the DNA is TGCAGTGAACAGGACAGGGTTGGTGGAGAGACCCGGTACTTC.

V is TRBV7-2 and J is TRBJ1-1, with D tentatively TRBD1 (5 bases). Germline loops: CDR1 SGHTA, CDR2 FQGNSA. Trimming shortened V by 1 base and J by 10 bases, and 22 bases separated the two germline ends. The CDR3 consists of 16 residues. CDR3 sequence reads: CASSLGSWAGYSGAFF. The CDR3 region has the DNA TGTGCCAGCAGCTTAGGGTCTTGGGCAGGGTATAGTGGAGCTTTCTTT.

This chain connects TRBV6-5 to TRBJ1-5; TRBD1 matches 7 bases. Germline V gene data show CDR1 as MNHEY and CDR2 as SVGAGI. The CDR3 totals 15 residues. V gave up 6 bases and J gave up 0 bases; unmatched junction bases: 5. The CDR3 loop reads CASRSGTDSNQPQHF. The DNA for the CDR3 is TGTGCCAGCAGGTCAGGGACAGATAGCAATCAGCCCCAGCATTTT.

Worth noting for this clonotype: The germline gene is not matched at one end of the junction; a read error may be the cause. V usage is TRBV4-1 and J usage is TRBJ2-5; D is possibly TRBD2 (5 bases). Germline V gene sequence: CDR1 MGHRA, CDR2 YSYEKL. CDR3 length equals 15 residues. CDR3 sequence: CAGSQDRRQQETQYF. DNA of the CDR3: TGCGCCGGCAGCCAAGATAGGAGGCAGCAAGAGACCCAGTACTTC.

This rearrangement joins TRBV9 to TRBJ1-1, with a tentative D call TRBD1 (6 bases). The CDR3 consists of 15 residues. V lost 3 bases and J lost 3, with 15 bases in between. Germline V lookup: CDR1 SGDLS, CDR2 YYNGEE. DNA for the CDR3: TGTGCCAGCAGCGGGGAACAGGGTGGGGACACTGAAGCTTTCTTT. Translation gives CASSGEQGGDTEAFF.

For this clonotype: A junction end diverges from the germline sequence, so it may reflect a read error. This chain uses TRBV10-3 with TRBJ1-1, with D maybe TRBD1 (6 bases). The CDR3 extends over 13 amino acids. CDR1 is ENHRY, CDR2 SYGVKD, per germline. CDR3 in DNA: TGTGCCATCAGGTTTAACAGGGACACTGGAGCTTTCTTT. Protein sequence: CAIRFNRDTGAFF.

The chain employs TRBV28 and TRBJ1-1; a possible D gene is TRBD1 (6 bases). V lost 6 bases, J lost 6 bases, and 17 bases lay in between. Germline CDR1 and CDR2: MDHEN and SYDVKM. CDR3 size: 14 residues. CDR3 loop: CASRPTGLTAEAFF. The CDR3, as DNA: TGTGCCAGCAGACCAACAGGGTTGACGGCTGAAGCTTTCTTT.

This clonotype turned up a few times. The chain joins TRBV28 to TRBJ1-2, with unresolved D. The CDR3 is 17 residues long. The germline V gene encodes CDR1 MDHEN and CDR2 SYDVKM. V was shortened by 2 bases and J by 1 base, with 17 bases between the two germline ends. The CDR3 DNA reads as TGTGCCAGCAGTTTAGCGGAGAGAGTCTATCTTAACTATGGCTACACCTTC. This sequence encodes CASSLAERVYLNYGYTF.